This entry features one T cell receptor beta chain sequence. Antigen: not known. This sample stems from a study of immune cell composition in non-small cell lung cancer. Findings of the study overall: TIL tumour reactivity correlated with maximal tumour-associated clone frequency in adenocarcinoma.

Produced via immunoSEQ multiplex PCR; TCRdb's table is partial and in-frame only. The profile shows 8,000 or so clones, about 73% of them singletons. The V end was cut by 7 bases, the J end by 7 bases, with 11 bases between. Germline CDR1 is MNHNY and CDR2 is SVGAGI (reference sequence). This CDR3 is 12 amino acids long. The chain links TRBV6-6 to TRBJ1-5; D possibly corresponds to TRBD1 (5 bases). The sample was lung tumor tissue. This sequence was found in a human donor with non-small cell lung cancer. The CDR3 DNA follows: TGTGCCAGCACCCCAAGGGACCAGCCCCAGCATTTT. Its protein product is CASTPRDQPQHF.